This TCR beta chain originates from a study of T cell responses to AZD1222 COVID-19 vaccine. Broader study findings: Per reports, nearly half of all spike-specific TCRs target regions that are unmutated in variants.

With regard to this clone: Antigen: not known.

Method: immunoSEQ multiplex PCR; TCRdb's copy keeps in-frame clones and lacks some. Of about 88,000 clones in the sample, about 91% were seen once. CDR3 length: 15 amino acids. Germline V gene data show CDR1 as MNHEY and CDR2 as SVGEGT. Trimming took 4 bases from V and 2 from J, leaving 12 bases between them. The chain uses TRBV6-2 or TRBV6-3 and TRBJ1-5; unclear D gene. Sample: peripheral blood, taken on day 0 of AZD1222 vaccination. The receptor was isolated from an adult in good health. Here the CDR3 reads CASSFRSVGNQPQHF. The CDR3 nucleotides are TGTGCCAGCAGTTTTCGCTCGGTAGGCAATCAGCCCCAGCATTTT.